This is a list of T cell receptor beta chains from one sample in a study of monozygotic twins with inflammatory bowel disease. Reprocessing the 5' RACE reads, TCRdb reports a single entry for every CDR3 protein and omits DNA. This repertoire includes a few hundred thousand distinct CDR3 sequences. Sequencing was done on a sample of blood. The receptors shown here come from a human donor with ulcerative colitis or Crohn's disease, or a healthy co-twin of an affected twin (not recorded which). CDR3s include the opening cysteine and the closing phenylalanine or tryptophan.

v_gene: TRBV12-3/TRBV12-4
j_gene: TRBJ2-5
CDR3aa: CASSRTYQETQYF

v_gene: TRBV5-1
j_gene: TRBJ2-3
CDR3aa: CASSLTPGQGTDTQYF

v_gene: TRBV28
j_gene: TRBJ1-5
CDR3aa: CASSSPGVSSNQPQHF

v_gene: TRBV19
j_gene: TRBJ2-5
CDR3aa: CASSIRQKETQYF

v_gene: TRBV6-1
j_gene: TRBJ2-7
CDR3aa: CATVPGGPSYEQYF

v_gene: TRBV9
j_gene: TRBJ2-7
CDR3aa: CASSVAMGDEQYF

v_gene: TRBV4-2
j_gene: TRBJ2-2
CDR3aa: CASSHSGLANTGELFF

v_gene: TRBV18
j_gene: TRBJ1-1
CDR3aa: CASLQRNTEAFF

v_gene: TRBV7-8
j_gene: TRBJ2-7
CDR3aa: CASSGDRFYEQYF

v_gene: TRBV6-5
j_gene: TRBJ2-7
CDR3aa: CASSYSSRLVSYEQYF

v_gene: TRBV5-5
j_gene: TRBJ1-5
CDR3aa: CASSLGERSRSNQPQHF

v_gene: TRBV5-1
j_gene: TRBJ2-1
CDR3aa: CVSSPPIGNYNEQFF

v_gene: TRBV18
j_gene: TRBJ1-2
CDR3aa: CASSPEDRARYGYTF

v_gene: TRBV4-3
j_gene: TRBJ1-2
CDR3aa: CASSQGVAGYYYGYTF

v_gene: TRBV30
j_gene: TRBJ1-3
CDR3aa: CAWTTGSSFLSSGNTIYF

v_gene: TRBV12-3/TRBV12-4
j_gene: TRBJ2-7
CDR3aa: CASSFTGVDGEQYF

v_gene: TRBV5-1
j_gene: TRBJ2-1
CDR3aa: CASSISDRAYNEQLF

v_gene: TRBV5-1
j_gene: TRBJ1-1
CDR3aa: CASSLTGTSTEAFF

v_gene: TRBV6-1
j_gene: TRBJ1-6
CDR3aa: CASSTDRGRGNSPLHF

v_gene: TRBV12-3/TRBV12-4
j_gene: TRBJ1-5
CDR3aa: CASSFPSWEGNQPQHF

v_gene: TRBV3-1
j_gene: TRBJ1-2
CDR3aa: CASSQTIEGGYTF

v_gene: TRBV4-2
j_gene: TRBJ2-3
CDR3aa: CASSQDMFQGTDTQYF

v_gene: TRBV30
j_gene: TRBJ2-2
CDR3aa: CALDRPTGELFF

v_gene: TRBV9
j_gene: TRBJ2-3
CDR3aa: CASSVMGQGNRLITDTQYF

v_gene: TRBV5-1
j_gene: TRBJ2-1
CDR3aa: CASGVGQGGYNEQFF

v_gene: TRBV7-9
j_gene: TRBJ2-2
CDR3aa: CASSFGGHANTGELFF

v_gene: TRBV3-1
j_gene: TRBJ2-1
CDR3aa: CASSPVGGYNEQFF

v_gene: TRBV7-6
j_gene: TRBJ1-1
CDR3aa: CASSRDRLNTEAFF

v_gene: TRBV5-1
j_gene: TRBJ2-3
CDR3aa: CASSLGLTFRPDTQYF

v_gene: TRBV7-3
j_gene: TRBJ1-3
CDR3aa: CASSPLTTTVSGNTIYF

v_gene: TRBV11-1
j_gene: TRBJ1-2
CDR3aa: CASSFRGGNNYGYTF